Sequencing of this T cell receptor (beta chain) was carried out in a study of beta chain features in type 1 diabetes. V gave up 5 bases and J gave up 0 bases, with 8 bases separating them. This CDR3 is built from 15 residues. The germline gives CDR1 SGHTA, CDR2 FQGNSA. In its sample, this clone was seen a few times. The study reverse transcribed the entire isolated RNA, so it sequenced expressed TCRB transcripts. Profiled with immunoSEQ multiplex PCR; TCRdb holds only in-frame clones, not every one. The table shows about 360,000 clones, with around an eighth occurring only once. This chain links TRBV7-2 with TRBJ2-6, with D possibly being TRBD1 (6 bases). The source of this sequence is a young man in good health. The sequenced sample consisted of naive CD4+ T cells from blood. CDR3 DNA: TGTGCCAGCAGCCAGGGGAACTCTGGGGCCAACGTCCTGACTTTC. This translates into CASSQGNSGANVLTF. Based on the CDR3 plus reference TRBV7-2 and TRBJ2-6, the full variable domain is GAGVSQSPSNKVTEKGKDVELRCDPISGHTALYWYRQSLGQGLEFLIYFQGNSAPDKSGLPSDRFSAERTGGSVSTLTIQRTQQEDSAVYLCASSQGNSGANVLTFGAGSRLTVL.